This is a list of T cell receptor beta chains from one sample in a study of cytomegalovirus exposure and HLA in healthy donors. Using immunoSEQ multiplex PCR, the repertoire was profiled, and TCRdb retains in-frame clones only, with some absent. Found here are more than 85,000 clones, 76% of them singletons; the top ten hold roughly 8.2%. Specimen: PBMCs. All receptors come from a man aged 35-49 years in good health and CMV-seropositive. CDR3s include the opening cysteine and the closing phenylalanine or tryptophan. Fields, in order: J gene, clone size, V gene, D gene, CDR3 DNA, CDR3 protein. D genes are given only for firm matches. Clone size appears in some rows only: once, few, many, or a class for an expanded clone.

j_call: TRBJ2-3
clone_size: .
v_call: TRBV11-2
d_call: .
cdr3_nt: TGTGCCAGCAGATCCGGGACACTAAGCACAGCTACGCAGTATTTT
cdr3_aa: CASRSGTLSTATQYF

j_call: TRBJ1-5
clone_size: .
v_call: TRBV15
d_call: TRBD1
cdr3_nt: TGTGCCACCAGCAGAGGTCTATCAGGGGGTGGACAGCCCCAGCATTTT
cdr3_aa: CATSRGLSGGGQPQHF

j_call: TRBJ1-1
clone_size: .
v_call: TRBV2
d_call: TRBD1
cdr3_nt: TGTGCCAGCAGACCTATTTTCCCCCCGGGACAGGGGTTGTCTGAAGCTTTCTTT
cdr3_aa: CASRPIFPPGQGLSEAFF

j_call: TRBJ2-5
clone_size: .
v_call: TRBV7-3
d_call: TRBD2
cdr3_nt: TGTGCCAGCAGCTTACTCGGGGGGTGGGAGACCCAGTACTTC
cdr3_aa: CASSLLGGWETQYF

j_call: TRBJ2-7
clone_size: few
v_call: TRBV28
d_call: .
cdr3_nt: TGTGCCAGCAGCCCCGGACTGGGGGCTCTCTACGAGCAGTACTTC
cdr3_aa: CASSPGLGALYEQYF

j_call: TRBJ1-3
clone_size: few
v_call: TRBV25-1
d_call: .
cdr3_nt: TGTGCCAGCGGTAGCCGGTGGGGAAACACCATATATTTT
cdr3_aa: CASGSRWGNTIYF

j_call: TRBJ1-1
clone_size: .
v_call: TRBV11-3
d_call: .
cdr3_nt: TGTGCCAGCAGCCCTACGGGGGGGCCCACTGAAGCTTTCTTT
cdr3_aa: CASSPTGGPTEAFF

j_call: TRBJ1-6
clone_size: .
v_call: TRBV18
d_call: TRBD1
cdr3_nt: TGTGCCAGTTCTGAGGGACAGAATTCACCCCTCCACTTT
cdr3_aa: CASSEGQNSPLHF

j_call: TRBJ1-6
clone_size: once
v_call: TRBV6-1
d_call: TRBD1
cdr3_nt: TGTGCCAGCGAATCGGTCAGGGGGATTAGTTCACCCCTCCACTTT
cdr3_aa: CASESVRGISSPLHF

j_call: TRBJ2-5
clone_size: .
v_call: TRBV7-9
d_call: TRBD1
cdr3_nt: TGTGCCAGCAGCCTATGGACAGGGCAGGCCAAAGAGACCCAGTACTTC
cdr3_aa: CASSLWTGQAKETQYF

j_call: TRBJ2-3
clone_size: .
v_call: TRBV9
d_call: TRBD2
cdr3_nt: TGTGCCAGCAGCGGATCTAGCGGGGGGGCAGGAGATACGCAGTATTTT
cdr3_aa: CASSGSSGGAGDTQYF

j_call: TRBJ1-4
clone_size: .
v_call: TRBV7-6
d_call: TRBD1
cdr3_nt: TGTGCCAGCAGCTTAGGGCCTTTACTGGAACAGGGGGCTAATGAAAAACTGTTTTTT
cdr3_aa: CASSLGPLLEQGANEKLFF

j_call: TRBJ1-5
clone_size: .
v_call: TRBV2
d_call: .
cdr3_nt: TGTGCCAGCAGTGAAAGGGGCAGGGGCGGCAATCAGCCCCAGCATTTT
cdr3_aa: CASSERGRGGNQPQHF

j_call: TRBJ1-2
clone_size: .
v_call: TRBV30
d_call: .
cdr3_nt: TGTGCCTTCTCTCCTAGGGGCGTTGCCGATGGCTACACCTTC
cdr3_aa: CAFSPRGVADGYTF

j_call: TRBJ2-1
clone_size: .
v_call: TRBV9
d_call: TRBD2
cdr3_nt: TGTGCCAGCAGCGCAGGACTAGCGGGGGTATCTGAGCAGTTCTTC
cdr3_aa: CASSAGLAGVSEQFF

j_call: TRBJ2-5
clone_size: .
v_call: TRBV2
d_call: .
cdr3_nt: TGTGCCAGCAGCTATACTCAGCGGGTCCAAGAGACCCAGTACTTC
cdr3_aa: CASSYTQRVQETQYF

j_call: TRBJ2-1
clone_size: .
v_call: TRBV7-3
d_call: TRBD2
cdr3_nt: TGTGCCAGCAGTAGCGGGAGGTCCTACAATGAGCAGTTCTTC
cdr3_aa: CASSSGRSYNEQFF

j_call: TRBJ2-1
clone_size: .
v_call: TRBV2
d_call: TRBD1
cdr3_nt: TGTGCCAGCAGCCCGCAGGGGGTGAATGAGCAGTTCTTC
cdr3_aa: CASSPQGVNEQFF

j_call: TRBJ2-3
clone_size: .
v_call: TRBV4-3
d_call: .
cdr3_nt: TGCGCCAGCAGCCAAGATGCTAGAGACACAGATACGCAGTATTTT
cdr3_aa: CASSQDARDTDTQYF

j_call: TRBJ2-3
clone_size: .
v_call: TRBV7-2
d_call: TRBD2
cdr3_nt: TGTGCCAGCAGCATCATGGGACTAGCGAGCACAGATACGCAGTATTTT
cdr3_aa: CASSIMGLASTDTQYF

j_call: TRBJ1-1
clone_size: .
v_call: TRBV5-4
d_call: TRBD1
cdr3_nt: TGTGCCAGCAGCTTGGGTGCAGGGGGAGGGAACACTGAAGCTTTCTTT
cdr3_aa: CASSLGAGGGNTEAFF

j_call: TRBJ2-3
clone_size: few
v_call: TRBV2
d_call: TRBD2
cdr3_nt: TGTGCCAGCAGTGCTTTGGCGGGAGGGAGCACAGATACGCAGTATTTT
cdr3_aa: CASSALAGGSTDTQYF

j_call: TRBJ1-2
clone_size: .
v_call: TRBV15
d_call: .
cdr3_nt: TGTGCCACCACCAGGGACACGGCAAACTATGGCTACACCTTC
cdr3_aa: CATTRDTANYGYTF

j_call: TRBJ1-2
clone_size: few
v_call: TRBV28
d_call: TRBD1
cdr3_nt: TGTGCCAGCAGTGTCCCGGGACAGGGGGCATCGGTGCTAGGCTACACCTTC
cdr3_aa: CASSVPGQGASVLGYTF

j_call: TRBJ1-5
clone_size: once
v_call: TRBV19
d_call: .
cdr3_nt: TGTGCCAGTAGTATAGGGTGGAAGGGGTTATCCAGTCAGCCCCAGCATTTT
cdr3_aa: CASSIGWKGLSSQPQHF

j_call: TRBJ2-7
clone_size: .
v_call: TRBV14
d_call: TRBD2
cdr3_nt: TGTGCCAGCAGCTCTCTAGCGGGCAGCTCCTACGAGCAGTACTTC
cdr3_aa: CASSSLAGSSYEQYF

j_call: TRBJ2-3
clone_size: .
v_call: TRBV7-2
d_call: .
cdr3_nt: TGTGCCAGCAGCTCGGGAGGGACAGGGAGAAATACGCAGTATTTT
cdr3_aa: CASSSGGTGRNTQYF

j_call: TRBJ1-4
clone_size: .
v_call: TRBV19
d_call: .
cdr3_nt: TGTGCCACCCGAAGGGGGTCAGGTGAAGAAAAACTGTTTTTT
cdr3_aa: CATRRGSGEEKLFF

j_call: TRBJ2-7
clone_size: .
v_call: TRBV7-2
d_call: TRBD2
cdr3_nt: TGTGCCAGCAGCCTCGGACTAGCGGGAAATTACGAGCAGTACTTC
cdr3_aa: CASSLGLAGNYEQYF

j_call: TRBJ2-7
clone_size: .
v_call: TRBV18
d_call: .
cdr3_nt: TGTGCCAGCTCACCACCGTACAGGGTGGTCCACGAGCAGTACTTC
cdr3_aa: CASSPPYRVVHEQYF

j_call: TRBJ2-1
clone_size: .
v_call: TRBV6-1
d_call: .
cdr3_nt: TGTGCCAGCAGCCAGACTAGTCATAGGGATGAGCAGTTCTTC
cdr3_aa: CASSQTSHRDEQFF

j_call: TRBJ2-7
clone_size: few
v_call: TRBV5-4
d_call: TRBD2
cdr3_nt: TGTGCCAGCAGCTCCCGGACTAGCGGGGGAACCTACGAGCAGTACTTC
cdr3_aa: CASSSRTSGGTYEQYF

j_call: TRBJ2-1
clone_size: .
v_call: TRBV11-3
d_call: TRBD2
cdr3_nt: TGTGCCAGCAGCTTAGGGCCGGGGGGGAGGGAGCAGTTCTTC
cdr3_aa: CASSLGPGGREQFF

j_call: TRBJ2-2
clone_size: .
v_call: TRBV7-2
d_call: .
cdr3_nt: TGTGCCAGCAGCTTAGCTCCGCGGACCGGGGAGCTGTTTTTT
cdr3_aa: CASSLAPRTGELFF

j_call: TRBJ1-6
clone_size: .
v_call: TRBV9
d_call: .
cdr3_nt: TGTGCCAGCCGGGGGGCTACCTATAATTCACCCCTCCACTTT
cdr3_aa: CASRGATYNSPLHF

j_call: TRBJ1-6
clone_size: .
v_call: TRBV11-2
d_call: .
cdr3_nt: TGTGCCAGCAGCGCGGGGCGGGACTCCTATAATTCACCCCTCCACTTT
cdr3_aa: CASSAGRDSYNSPLHF

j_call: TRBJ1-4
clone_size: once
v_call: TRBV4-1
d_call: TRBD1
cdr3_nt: TGCGCCAGCAGCCAGACAGGGGTAGAAGGGGAAAAACTGTTTTTT
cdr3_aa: CASSQTGVEGEKLFF

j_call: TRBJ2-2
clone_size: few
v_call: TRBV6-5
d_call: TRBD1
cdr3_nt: TGTGCCAGCAGCCGCGGGACAGGGGACACCGGGGAGCTGTTTTTT
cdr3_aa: CASSRGTGDTGELFF

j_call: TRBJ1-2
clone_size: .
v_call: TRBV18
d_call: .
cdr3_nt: TGTGCCAGCTCACCCGGACAGCACTATGGCTACACCTTC
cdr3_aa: CASSPGQHYGYTF

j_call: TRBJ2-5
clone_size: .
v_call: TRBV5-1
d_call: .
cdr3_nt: TGCGCCAGCAGAACTACTTTTCAAGAGACCCAGTACTTC
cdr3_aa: CASRTTFQETQYF

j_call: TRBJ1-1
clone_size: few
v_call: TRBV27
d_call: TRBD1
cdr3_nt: TGTGCCAGCAGTTGGGACAGGAACACTGAAGCTTTCTTT
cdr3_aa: CASSWDRNTEAFF

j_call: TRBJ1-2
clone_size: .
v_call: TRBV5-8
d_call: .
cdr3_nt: TGTGCCAGCAGCTTGTACAGGAACTATGGCTACACCTTC
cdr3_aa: CASSLYRNYGYTF

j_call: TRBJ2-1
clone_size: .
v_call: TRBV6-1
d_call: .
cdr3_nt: TGTGCCAGCAGTGACGTCTGGGGCAGCTCCTACAATGAGCAGTTCTTC
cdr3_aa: CASSDVWGSSYNEQFF

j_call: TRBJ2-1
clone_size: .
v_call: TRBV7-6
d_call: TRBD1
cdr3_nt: TGTGCCAGCAGCTTGGCCGGGACAGGGGGCCATGAGCAGTTCTTC
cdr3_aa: CASSLAGTGGHEQFF

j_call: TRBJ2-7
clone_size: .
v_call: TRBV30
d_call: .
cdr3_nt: TGTGCCTGGAGTGTAGGTAGCGGAGCCTACGAGCAGTACTTC
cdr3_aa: CAWSVGSGAYEQYF

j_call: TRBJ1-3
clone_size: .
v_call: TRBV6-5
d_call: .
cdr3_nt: TGTGCCAGCAGTTACAGGGGACATGGAAACACCATATATTTT
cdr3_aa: CASSYRGHGNTIYF

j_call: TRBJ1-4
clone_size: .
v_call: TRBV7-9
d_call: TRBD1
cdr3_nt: TGTGCCAGCAGCTCCCCAGCCGCGGACAGGGACCCTTCCAATGAAAAACTGTTTTTT
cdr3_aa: CASSSPAADRDPSNEKLFF

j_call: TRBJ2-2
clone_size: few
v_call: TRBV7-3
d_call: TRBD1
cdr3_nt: TGTGCCAGCAGCTCGACAGGGGGCGGCACCGGGGAGCTGTTTTTT
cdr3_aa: CASSSTGGGTGELFF

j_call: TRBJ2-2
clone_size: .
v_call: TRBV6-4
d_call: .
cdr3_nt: TGTGCCAGCAGTGAAGTAAGAGGTGGCTCCCCAGCCGGGGAGCTGTTTTTT
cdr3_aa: CASSEVRGGSPAGELFF

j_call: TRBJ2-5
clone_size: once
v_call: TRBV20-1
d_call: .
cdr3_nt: TGCAGTGCTAGCGGTCAAGAGACCCAGTACTTC
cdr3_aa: CSASGQETQYF

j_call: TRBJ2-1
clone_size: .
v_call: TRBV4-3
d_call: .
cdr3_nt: TGCGCCAGCAGCCAAGATGGGATCTCGGGGAGGAATGAGCAGTTCTTC
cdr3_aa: CASSQDGISGRNEQFF

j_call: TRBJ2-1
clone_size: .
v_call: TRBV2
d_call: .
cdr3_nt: TGTGCCAGCAGGGGTCTCCCCGAGGGTGAGCAGTTCTTC
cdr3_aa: CASRGLPEGEQFF

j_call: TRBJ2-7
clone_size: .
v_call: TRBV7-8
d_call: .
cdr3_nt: TGTGCCAGCAGCTTAGAGGTCCAGGCGTACGAGCAGTACTTC
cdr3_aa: CASSLEVQAYEQYF

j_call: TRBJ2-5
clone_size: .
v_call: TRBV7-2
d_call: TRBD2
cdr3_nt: TGTGCCAGCAGCTCACCGGGGGGACCCCGGGAGACCCAGTACTTC
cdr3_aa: CASSSPGGPRETQYF

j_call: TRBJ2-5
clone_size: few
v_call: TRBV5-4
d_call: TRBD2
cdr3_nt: TGTGCCAGCAGCCACCCTAGCGGCGAAGAGACCCAGTACTTC
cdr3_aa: CASSHPSGEETQYF

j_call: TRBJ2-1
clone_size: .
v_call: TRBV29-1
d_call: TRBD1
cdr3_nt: TGCAGCGCTGAGACAGGGGAAAGCTACAATGAGCAGTTCTTC
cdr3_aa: CSAETGESYNEQFF

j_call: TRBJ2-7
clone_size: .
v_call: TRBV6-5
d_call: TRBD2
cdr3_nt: TGTGCCAGCAGTTACGTGCGGGGGGGAAACGAGCAGTACTTC
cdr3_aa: CASSYVRGGNEQYF

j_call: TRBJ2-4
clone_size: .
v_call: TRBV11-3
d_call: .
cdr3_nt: TGTGCCAGCAGCTTGGGCGGGGGCCTTCAGTACTTC
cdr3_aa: CASSLGGGLQYF